Shown below are 11 T cell receptor beta chains from a single sample sequenced in a study of T cell clonality in common variable immunodeficiency. Sequencing used immunoSEQ multiplex PCR; TCRdb keeps in-frame clones, though not all of them. Observed in the sample are some 40,000 clones, none of them singletons. Sequences were obtained from peripheral blood mononuclear cells. The receptors were sampled from a person aged 18-70 years in good health.

This clone occurred many times. The read ends 3 residues before the CDR3 terminus; that terminus is restored from the germline J gene. The chain recombines TRBV2 with TRBJ1-4; 9 bases match TRBD1. This CDR3 spans 15 amino acids. J lost 7 bases, V lost 6 bases, and 9 bases had no gene match. Looked up from germline, CDR1 is SNHLY and CDR2 is FYNNEI. The CDR3 loop reads CASSRPGTGSEKLFF. CDR3 bases read: TGTGCCAGCAGCCGACCCGGGACAGGGAGTGAAAAA. Complete variable domain (other parts from reference TRBV2 and TRBJ1-4): EPEVTQTPSHQVTQMGQEVILRCVPISNHLYFYWYRQILGQKVEFLVSFYNNEISEKSEIFDDQFSVERPDGSNFTLKIRSTKLEDSAMYFCASSRPGTGSEKLFFGSGTQLSVL.

This clone was detected ten times or more. Coverage ceases 3 residues before the CDR3 finishes, and the germline J gene fills in the end. This chain joins TRBV28 and TRBJ2-1; possible D gene TRBD2, 6 bases. CDR1 and CDR2 (germline): MDHEN, SYDVKM. V dropped 11 bases and J dropped 5 bases, with 10 bases sitting between them. This CDR3 has 11 residues. The CDR3 here is CAAEGHNEQFF. The CDR3 bases that were read are TGTGCCGCGGAGGGGCACAATGAG.

This clone showed up many times. The CDR3 end lies 3 residues beyond the end of the read and is filled in from the germline J gene. This chain links TRBV7-8 with TRBJ2-3; 8 bases line up with TRBD1. This CDR3 has 17 residues. Germline V gives CDR1 SGHVS, CDR2 FQNEAQ. The V segment lost 5 bases and the J segment 6 bases; nucleotides outside the gene matches: 16. CDR3 residues: CASSTAPRGHSTDTQYF. The DNA read from the CDR3 is TGTGCCAGCAGCACCGCCCCCAGGGGGCACTCAACCGATACG.

This clone was detected many times. The sequence runs out 3 residues before the end of the CDR3; the remainder is reconstructed from the germline J gene. This chain uses TRBV5-1 with TRBJ2-1; weak D call: TRBD1 (5 bases). Trimming left V 0 bases short and J 4 bases short, with 8 bases between. CDR3 length: 14 amino acids. Germline V gene sequence: CDR1 SGHRS, CDR2 YFSETQ. The CDR3 DNA, read in part, is TGCGCCAGCAGCTTGGGACAGACGTACAATGAG. This codes for CASSLGQTYNE. The whole CDR3 sequence is CASSLGQTYNEQFF. The full variable domain, completed using reference TRBV5-1 and TRBJ2-1, is KAGVTQTPRYLIKTRGQQVTLSCSPISGHRSVSWYQQTPGQGLQFLFEYFSETQRNKGNFPGRFSGRQFSNSRSEMNVSTLELGDSALYLCASSLGQTYNEQFFGPGTRLTVL.

This clone was counted at least ten times. CDR3 DNA, as far as it was read: TGTGCCAGCAGCTTAGGAGGACTTTACGAG. This translates into CASSLGGLYE. The whole CDR3 protein reads CASSLGGLYEQYF. This rearrangement joins TRBV7-9 to TRBJ2-7, with D perhaps matching TRBD2 (5 bases). The read ends 3 residues shy of where the CDR3 ends; the end is completed using the germline J gene. Germline CDR1 and CDR2: SEHNR and FQNEAQ (reference sequence). V was clipped by 1 base and J by 4 bases, with 8 bases between them. This CDR3 contains 13 residues.

At least ten counts were recorded for this clone. The read ends 3 residues early relative to the CDR3; the germline J gene fills the gap. The chain carries TRBV4-1 and TRBJ1-4, with D perhaps TRBD1 (5 bases). The germline V and J ends were trimmed by 6 bases and 4 bases, with 15 bases remaining between them. CDR1 is MGHRA and CDR2 is YSYEKL in the germline V gene. This CDR3 spans 15 amino acids. The CDR3 bases that were read are TGCGCCAGCAGAAAATCAGGGTCGGGTAATGAAAAA. Protein product: CASRKSGSGNEK. The CDR3, in full, reads CASRKSGSGNEKLFF.

This clone has ten or more counts. The observed sequence ends 3 residues before the CDR3 terminus, with the missing tail filled in from the germline J gene. V usage is TRBV19 and J usage is TRBJ1-1; D is unclear. This CDR3 region has 12 residues. The germline gives CDR1 LNHDA, CDR2 SQIVND (reference sequence). V was pared by 9 bases and J by 0 bases, with 8 bases between. The part of the CDR3 DNA that was read is TGTGCCAGCGGTCTCTTGAACACTGAA. This translates into CASGLLNTE. The full CDR3 protein is CASGLLNTEAFF.

This clone was counted many times. The read stops 3 residues short of the end of the CDR3; the missing end is completed from the germline J gene. The genes are TRBV19 and TRBJ2-5; 7 positions match TRBD1. Germline V gene data show CDR1 as LNHDA and CDR2 as SQIVND (reference sequence). This CDR3 is built from 13 residues. The V segment lost 6 bases and the J segment 0 bases; nucleotides outside the gene matches: 1. The CDR3 DNA, read in part, is TGTGCCAGTAGAGGGACAGACCAAGAGACC. Protein sequence: CASRGTDQET. The CDR3 as a whole reads CASRGTDQETQYF.

This clone was seen ten or more times. The CDR3 sequence: CAWSGWDRAADTQYF. The part of the CDR3 DNA that was read is TGTGCCTGGAGTGGGTGGGACAGGGCAGCAGATACG. This chain uses TRBV30 with TRBJ2-3; 9 bases agree with TRBD1. From the germline J gene comes the end of the CDR3, since the read stops 3 residues before it. The ends lost 1 base at V and 4 bases at J; junction bases unmatched: 6. Germline V lookup: CDR1 GTSNPN, CDR2 SVGIG (reference sequence). This CDR3 contains 15 residues.

In regard to this clone: From the germline J gene comes the end of the CDR3, since the read stops 3 residues before it. This rearrangement joins TRBV7-8 to TRBJ1-2, with TRBD1 matching 7 bases. The germline gives CDR1 SGHVS, CDR2 FQNEAQ. The CDR3 sequence is 15 residues long. V gave up 6 bases and J gave up 6 bases; unmatched junction bases: 13. The CDR3 region is CASRDTSTGEDGYTF. The DNA read from the CDR3 is TGTGCCAGCAGAGACACCAGCACAGGGGAAGATGGC.

Note on this clone: The read falls 3 residues short of the CDR3 end, and the missing part is taken from the germline J gene. The chain links TRBV19 to TRBJ2-7; the match to TRBD2 covers 9 bases. The ends lost 9 bases at V and 5 bases at J; junction bases unmatched: 11. Per the germline V gene, CDR1 is LNHDA and CDR2 is SQIVND (reference sequence). The CDR3 is made up of 14 amino acids. The CDR3 bases that were read are TGTGCCAGCAACGCGGGAGGGGGCATCCACGAG. It encodes CASNAGGGIHE. The whole CDR3 protein is CASNAGGGIHEQYF.